This T cell receptor (beta chain) stems from a study of T-cell reconstitution after alpha-beta-depleted transplantation in children. The CDR3 spans 13 residues. The V gene lost 6 bases and the J gene lost 2 bases, with 11 bases spanning the gap. This clonotype was recorded a few times. Its antigen is unidentified. Construction of the TCRbeta library involved unique molecular identifiers. TCRdb called the PCR reads again in MiXCR, with one record for every CDR3 protein. Of under 100,000 distinct CDR3 sequences listed, 15% to 19% are singletons. Overall study findings and caveats: Reported findings indicate that, about two months after transplant, alpha-beta T cells came from several hundred expanded clones, which were derived from non-depleted graft cells. Diversity of TCRbeta at day 60 was high in some patients, arising from surviving recipient T cells and thymic progenitors. The main origin of T-cell counts and diversity one year after transplant was newly produced T cells.

Sample: PBMCs, mostly from graft donor cells, taken 180 days after TCRalphabeta/CD19-depleted stem cell transplant. The source of this sequence is a male patient between 2 and 10 years old who had a stem cell transplant for acute lymphoblastic leukemia, so the T cells may come from the graft donor. This sequence joins TRBV12-3 or TRBV12-4 and TRBJ2-7; D uncertain. The CDR3 bases are TGTGCCAGCAGCGAAGGGTGGGCCTACGAGCAGTACTTC. Protein sequence: CASSEGWAYEQYF.